Below are 24 T cell receptor beta chains sequenced from a single sample in a study of tumor-infiltrating lymphocytes in primary liver carcinoma. From around 0.5 ug of total RNA, TCR beta-specific cDNA was reverse-transcribed using a constant-region primer. Sequencing libraries for TCR beta derived from three nested multiplex PCR rounds that used slightly modified ARM-PCR. A C-beta reverse primer was combined with TRBV1-TRBV30 forward primers in the first two PCR rounds, and each round had 10 cycles. MiXCR, run by TCRdb on the multiplex PCR reads, gives a single entry per CDR3 protein. Among 330,000 or so distinct CDR3 sequences listed, around 60% were seen once. Out of unsorted whole blood came the blood RNA, and germline DNA was extracted as well. The sequenced material came from peripheral blood. The receptors shown here come from a man in his forties with primary liver carcinoma and hepatitis B virus infection.

As to this clonotype: A much larger clone differs from this one at a single base, so this may be a read error. The genes are TRBV6-5 and TRBJ1-4; possibly TRBD1 for D (5 bases). Germline-derived CDR1 and CDR2 are MNHEY and SVGAGI. V was cut by 10 bases and J by 2 bases, with 17 bases left in between. The CDR3 runs 15 residues. The CDR3: CANRSLGGTNEKLFF. The CDR3 DNA sequence: TGTGCCAACAGGTCCCTGGGAGGGACTAATGAAAAACTGTTTTTT.

This clonotype was counted between two and nine times. DNA of the CDR3: TGCGCCAACAGGAACTGGGAGTCCACGCAGTATTTT. This gives the protein CANRNWESTQYF. The V and J genes are TRBV10-2 and TRBJ2-3; D may match TRBD1 or TRBD2 (5 bases each). V shed 10 bases and J shed 9 bases, with 17 bases lying between them. The germline CDR1 and CDR2 sequences are WSHSY and SAAADI. The CDR3 totals 12 residues.

Note on this clonotype: A much larger clone is a single base away; this may be a read error. V and J are TRBV10-3 and TRBJ2-1, with 9 bases lining up with TRBD2. J lost 6 bases, V lost 6 bases, and 3 bases had no gene match. CDR1 is ENHRY and CDR2 is SYGVKD in the germline V gene. This CDR3 region has 13 residues. The CDR3 DNA reads TGTGCCATCAGAGGGACTAGCCTCAATGAGCAGTTCTTC. Its protein product is CAIRGTSLNEQFF.

The chain uses TRBV5-1 and TRBJ2-7; 8 bases match TRBD1. The germline CDR1 and CDR2 sequences are SGHRS and YFSETQ. Germline trimming cut 4 bases from V and 3 bases from J; bases unmatched to any gene: 6. The CDR3 covers 14 residues. The CDR3 protein is CASSGGQGGYEQYF. The CDR3 coding sequence is TGCGCCAGCAGCGGTGGACAGGGAGGCTACGAGCAGTACTTC.

In regard to this clonotype: This could be a read error, since a much larger clone is one nucleotide away. The V and J genes are TRBV12-3 or TRBV12-4 and TRBJ2-3; 8 nucleotides line up with TRBD2. CDR3 length: 16 residues. CDR3 sequence (DNA): TGTGCCAGCAGCCAACTAGCGGAGCCTAGCAGAGATACGCAGTATTTT. It is translated as CASSQLAEPSRDTQYF.

As concerns this clonotype: Germline is not matched at one junction end, which may reflect a read error. The chain carries TRBV6-2 or TRBV6-3 and TRBJ2-2; D is tentatively TRBD1 or TRBD2 (5 bases each). The CDR3 is 13 residues long. CDR1 MNHEY and CDR2 SVGEGT come from the germline V gene. CDR3 residues: CASILQGAGELFF. The DNA of the CDR3 is TGTGCCAGCATTCTACAAGGGGCCGGGGAGCTGTTCTTT.

The sample holds one count of this clonotype. A read error may explain this, as a much larger clone is one base away. This chain joins TRBV12-3 or TRBV12-4 and TRBJ1-2, with D perhaps TRBD1 (5 bases). The CDR3 length is 13 residues. Trimming cost V 7 bases and J 5 bases, with 14 bases left between them. The CDR3 region is CASNGTVPYGYTF. As DNA, the CDR3 is TGTGCCAGCAATGGGACGGTGCCGTATGGCTACACCTTC.

A word on this clonotype: A read error may be the cause here, since a much bigger clone is one base away. The chain combines TRBV6-2 or TRBV6-3 with TRBJ2-7, with TRBD1 matching over 7 bases. The germline V gene encodes CDR1 MNHEY and CDR2 SVGEGT. This CDR3 has 14 residues. CDR3 sequence (DNA): TGTGCCAGCAGGGGACAGCCCGCTACCTACGATCAGTACTTC. It yields the protein CASRGQPATYDQYF.

This chain joins TRBV28 and TRBJ2-1; no definite D call. The length of the CDR3 is 12 residues. CDR1 is MDHEN, CDR2 SYDVKM, per germline. The V gene lost 5 bases and the J gene lost 10 bases, with 12 bases spanning the gap. The CDR3 nucleotides are TGTGCCAGCAGTCCCCCCTGGCAAGAGCAGTTCTTC. Its translation is CASSPPWQEQFF.

This clonotype has a handful of counts. Possible read error: a much larger clone is one base away. J is TRBJ2-7 and V is TRBV6-2 or TRBV6-3; D unclear. Germline values: CDR1 MNHEY, CDR2 SVGEGT. This CDR3 spans 13 amino acids. The CDR3 region is CASSYGLAYERYF. In nucleotides, the CDR3 is TGTGCCAGCAGTTACGGCCTCGCCTACGAGCGGTACTTC.

About this clonotype itself: The germline gene is not matched at one end of the junction; a read error may be the cause. J is TRBJ2-1 and V is TRBV11-2, with 11 bases matching TRBD1. The germline V gene encodes CDR1 SGHAT and CDR2 FQNNGV. This CDR3 region has 15 residues. In DNA form, the CDR3 reads TGTGCCAGCAGCTTTGTGAGGACAGGGGGCGGTGAGAAGTTCTTC. Protein: CASSFVRTGGGEKFF.

As regards this clonotype: A read error may explain this, as a much larger clone is one base away. Because the CDR3 is missing its conserved closing phenylalanine or tryptophan, this is likely a read error. The chain recombines TRBV29-1 with TRBJ1-2, with no clear D. Deletions cut 1 base from V and 4 bases from J, with 4 bases between. The germline V gene encodes CDR1 SQVTM and CDR2 ANQGSEA. The CDR3 runs 11 residues. CDR3 in DNA: TGCAGCGTTGAAGCTAGCTATGGCTACACCCTC. Its protein product is CSVEASYGYTL.

Concerning this clonotype: The junction departs from the called germline gene at one end, perhaps through a read error. CDR3 residues: CTSSLGGGTEETQYF. For the CDR3, the DNA is TGTACCAGCAGCTTGGGTGGTGGGACCGAAGAGACCCAGTACTTC. The chain couples TRBV5-4 to TRBJ2-5; D might be TRBD1 or TRBD2, each matching 5 bases. This CDR3 has 15 residues. Germline CDR1 reads SGHNT; CDR2 reads YYREEE (reference sequence).

A word on this clonotype: This sequence may be a read error, since a much larger clone differs from it by one base. This sequence joins TRBV6-5 and TRBJ2-1; 8 positions agree with TRBD2. CDR3 length equals 16 residues. V lost 10 bases, J lost 3 bases, and 14 bases stayed unmatched. Germline CDR1 is MNHEY and CDR2 is SVGAGI. CDR3: CAIRDRGLENYNEQFF. For the CDR3, the DNA is TGTGCCATCAGAGATAGGGGACTAGAGAACTACAATGAGCAGTTCTTC.

Worth noting for this clonotype: A much more abundant neighbour one base away suggests this may be a read error. The J gene is TRBJ2-7, the V gene TRBV4-1; D ambiguous. Germline loops: CDR1 MGHRA, CDR2 YSYEKL. The CDR3 covers 13 residues. The V gene lost 0 bases and the J gene lost 8 bases, with 11 bases spanning the gap. In nucleotides, the CDR3 is TGCGCCAGCAGCCAAGAAGGTCCTTACAAGCAGTACTTC. It encodes CASSQEGPYKQYF.

The gene calls are TRBV11-3 and TRBJ2-1, with 8 positions matching TRBD1. This CDR3 contains 15 residues. The germline V gene encodes CDR1 SGHNT and CDR2 YENEEA. V dropped 5 bases and J dropped 2; count of bases not matched to a gene: 5. CDR3 bases: TGTGCCAGCAGCCATGACAGGGGCACCTACAATGAGCAGTTCTTC. Protein product: CASSHDRGTYNEQFF.

A note on this clonotype: The germline gene is not matched at one end of the junction; a read error may be the cause. The CDR3 here is CACRGTGANTGELFF. The CDR3 DNA reads as TGCGCCTGCAGGGGGACAGGGGCGAACACCGGGGAGCTGTTTTTT. This chain uses TRBV10-2 with TRBJ2-2; 10 nucleotides match TRBD1. In germline, CDR1 is WSHSY, CDR2 SAAADI. This CDR3 has 15 amino acids.

This clonotype was seen more than once but under ten times. The chain joins TRBV5-1 to TRBJ2-4, with TRBD1 matching over 8 bases. The CDR3 contains 14 residues. Per the germline V gene, CDR1 is SGHRS and CDR2 is YFSETQ. V trimming: 4 bases; J trimming: 8 bases; junction bases outside the gene matches: 8. The CDR3 sequence: CASSPGQVNDIQYF. The DNA of the CDR3 is TGCGCCAGCAGCCCGGGACAGGTCAACGACATTCAGTACTTC.

As for this clonotype: Relative to the germline gene, one junction end is altered; a read error may explain this. The CDR3 DNA reads TGTGCCAGCAGCTTAGGTGGGGTCCGGAGGTACGAGCTGTACTTC. Amino acid sequence: CASSLGGVRRYELYF. The chain couples TRBV11-2 to TRBJ2-7; perhaps TRBD2 as D (5 bases). CDR1 is SGHAT and CDR2 is FQNNGV in the germline V gene. The CDR3 loop spans 15 amino acids.

CDR3 nucleotide sequence: TGCGCCAGCAGCTTTGATGGAGCAGCTAACTATGGCTACACCTTC. Its translation: CASSFDGAANYGYTF. The chain is built from TRBV5-1 and TRBJ1-2; D is unclear. V was cut by 2 bases and J by 0 bases, with 11 bases left in between. The germline CDR1 and CDR2 sequences are SGHRS and YFSETQ. There are 15 residues in the CDR3.

Only a few counts were recorded for this clonotype. The chain combines TRBV28 with TRBJ1-5, with TRBD1 matching over 9 bases. Trimming removed 5 bases from V and 4 bases from J; junction bases left unmatched: 6. Germline CDR1 reads MDHEN; CDR2 reads SYDVKM. The CDR3 loop spans 15 amino acids. The CDR3: CASSGDREFNQPQHF. In DNA form, the CDR3 reads TGTGCCAGCAGTGGGGACAGGGAGTTTAATCAGCCCCAGCATTTT.

This clonotype was recorded at least ten times. This chain uses TRBV4-2 with TRBJ2-7; perhaps TRBD2 as D (5 bases). CDR1 is LGHNA and CDR2 is YNFKEQ in the germline V gene. V gave up 0 bases and J gave up 3 bases, with 12 bases separating them. This CDR3 region has 15 residues. The CDR3 loop is CASSQDPRSGYEQYF. The CDR3 nucleotides are TGTGCCAGCAGCCAAGATCCAAGGAGCGGCTACGAGCAGTACTTC.

Regarding this clonotype: A clone one base away is much larger, so this may be a read error. The CDR3 does not close with the conserved phenylalanine or tryptophan, likely indicating a read error. The chain couples TRBV29-1 to TRBJ1-1, with D tentatively TRBD1 (5 bases). This CDR3 region has 15 residues. Trimming took 6 bases from V and 0 from J, leaving 17 bases between them. The V gene's germline CDR1 is SQVTM and CDR2 ANQGSEA. Written as DNA, the CDR3 is TGCAGCGTGACCCGGGGACTTTCCATGAACACTGAAGCTTTCTCT. Its protein product is CSVTRGLSMNTEAFS.

This clonotype turned up a few times. This may come from a read error, since a much larger clone is one base off. This chain connects TRBV28 to TRBJ1-5; no reliable D call. Germline CDR1 MDHEN, CDR2 SYDVKM. This CDR3 is built from 11 residues. V was cut by 5 bases and J by 4 bases, with 3 bases left in between. This chain's CDR3 is CASSKNQPQHF. In nucleotides, the CDR3 is TGTGCCAGCAGTAAAAATCAGCCCCAGCATTTT.